Below, 27 T cell receptor beta chains from the same sample are listed, as sequenced in a study of beta chain features in type 1 diabetes. Findings and caveats of the study: Type 1 diabetes patients had TCRB CDR3s that were shorter (moderately but significantly so) in all four CD4+ subsets.

Reverse transcribing all isolated RNA meant expressed TCRB transcripts were sequenced. Using immunoSEQ multiplex PCR, the repertoire was profiled, and TCRdb retains in-frame clones only, with some absent. The table lists about 160,000 clones, approximately 10% of them singletons. The antigens these receptors bind are not known. Material: central memory CD4+ T cells from blood. These TCRs come from a man younger than 45 with type 1 diabetes.

This sequence joins TRBV28 and TRBJ2-7, with D perhaps TRBD2 (5 bases). The CDR3 loop spans 11 amino acids. Between the trimmed V and J ends, which lost 2 bases and 12 bases, there was a span of 11 bases. Germline V gene lookup returns CDR1 MDHEN and CDR2 SYDVKM. The CDR3 sequence: CASSLQRGLYF. The CDR3 coding sequence is TGTGCCAGCAGTTTACAACGGGGTCTGTACTTC.

The table lists this clone with a few counts. This CDR3 is also generated by other DNA sequences in the sample. The J gene is TRBJ2-2, the V gene TRBV29-1, with unresolved D. CDR1 SQVTM and CDR2 ANQGSEA come from the germline V gene. V lost 5 bases to trimming and J lost 2 bases, with 9 bases between them. The CDR3 has 13 amino acids. The CDR3 nucleotides read TGCAGCGTTAGACATACCAACACCGGGGAGCTGTTTTTT. Translated, it gives CSVRHTNTGELFF.

This clone was counted only a few times. The chain joins TRBV4-2 to TRBJ1-4; D might be TRBD1 (5 bases). The CDR3 totals 14 residues. Germline V gene data show CDR1 as LGHNA and CDR2 as YNFKEQ. V gave up 1 base and J gave up 7 bases, with 10 bases separating them. The CDR3 spells CASSQAREVEKLFF. In nucleotides, the CDR3 is TGTGCCAGCAGCCAAGCCAGGGAGGTTGAAAAACTGTTTTTT.

This clone was seen a few times. The chain combines TRBV7-9 with TRBJ2-1; 8 bases map to TRBD2. Trimming removed 3 bases from V and 10 bases from J; junction bases left unmatched: 8. CDR3 length: 14 amino acids. The germline V gene has CDR1 SEHNR and CDR2 FQNEAQ (reference sequence). This CDR3 is CASSLDGSGMEQFF. The DNA for the CDR3 is TGTGCCAGCAGCTTGGATGGTAGCGGGATGGAGCAGTTCTTC.

The V call is TRBV4-3, the J call TRBJ2-4; maybe TRBD2 (6 bases). CDR3 length: 20 amino acids. Germline values: CDR1 LGHNA, CDR2 YSLEER. The V end was cut by 1 base, the J end by 3 bases, with 25 bases between. The CDR3, as DNA: TGCGCCAGCAGCCAAGTGGCCACCATGAGGGAGGCAGGAGTCAAAAACATTCAGTACTTC. The encoded protein is CASSQVATMREAGVKNIQYF.

This clone showed up just a few times. V gene TRBV19 combines with J gene TRBJ1-5; D uncertain. V dropped 3 bases and J dropped 5 bases, with 5 bases sitting between them. The germline gives CDR1 LNHDA, CDR2 SQIVND (reference sequence). The CDR3 runs to 12 residues. This CDR3 reads CASSIVYQPQHF. CDR3 DNA: TGTGCCAGTAGTATCGTGTATCAGCCCCAGCATTTT.

The chain combines TRBV7-2 with TRBJ2-7; weak D call: TRBD1 (6 bases). Germline V lookup: CDR1 SGHTA, CDR2 FQGNSA. V gave up 4 bases and J gave up 3 bases, with 10 bases separating them. The CDR3 has 13 amino acids. CDR3 sequence (DNA): TGTGCCAGCAGCTCGAACAGGGTCTACGAGCAGTACTTC. Translation: CASSSNRVYEQYF.

This clone was counted only a few times. The rearrangement uses TRBV29-1 and TRBJ2-5; D is possibly TRBD2 (5 bases). The CDR3 is 14 residues long. V was shortened by 3 bases and J by 3 bases, with 14 bases between the two germline ends. Per the germline V gene, CDR1 is SQVTM and CDR2 is ANQGSEA. The CDR3 sequence: CSVDLGALKETQYF. DNA of the CDR3: TGCAGCGTTGATTTGGGAGCGCTTAAAGAGACCCAGTACTTC. The full variable domain, with the rest looked up from reference TRBV29-1 and TRBJ2-5, is SAVISQKPSRDICQRGTSLTIQCQVDSQVTMMFWYRQQPGQSLTLIATANQGSEATYESGFVIDKFPISRPNLTFSTLTVSNMSPEDSSIYLCSVDLGALKETQYFGPGTRLLVL.

This clone was counted a few times. The DNA for the CDR3 is TGCAGCGTTGGACTAGCGGGAGGGGGGGAGCAGTTCTTC. This codes for CSVGLAGGGEQFF. The chain has TRBV29-1 and TRBJ2-1; 14 bases map to TRBD2. Looked up from germline, CDR1 is SQVTM and CDR2 is ANQGSEA. This CDR3 contains 13 residues. V gave up 4 bases and J gave up 10 bases; unmatched junction bases: 3.

This clone was seen a handful of times. V gene TRBV30 combines with J gene TRBJ1-1, with D possibly being TRBD1 (5 bases). CDR1 and CDR2 (germline): GTSNPN, SVGIG (reference sequence). Trimming stripped 6 bases from V and 0 bases from J, with 11 bases between. This CDR3 is built from 13 residues. CDR3 nucleotides: TGTGCCTGCGTCAGGGAACTGAACACTGAAGCTTTCTTT. This gives the protein CACVRELNTEAFF. The whole variable domain, remainder taken from reference TRBV30 and TRBJ1-1, is SQTIHQWPATLVQPVGSPLSLECTVEGTSNPNLYWYRQAAGRGLQLLFYSVGIGQISSEVPQNLSASRPQDRQFILSSKKLLLSDSGFYLCACVRELNTEAFFGQGTRLTVV.

The rearrangement joins TRBV30 to TRBJ1-2; D is unresolved. With 1 base removed from V and 1 base from J, the gap between germline ends came to 7 bases. From germline, CDR1 is GTSNPN and CDR2 SVGIG (reference sequence). This CDR3 spans 13 amino acids. The CDR3 loop is CAWSENGNYGYTF. In nucleotides, the CDR3 is TGTGCCTGGAGTGAGAACGGTAACTATGGCTACACCTTC.

The V and J genes are TRBV15 and TRBJ1-1; no firm D call. In germline, CDR1 is LNHNV, CDR2 YYDKDF (reference sequence). The CDR3 sequence is 11 residues long. The germline V and J ends were trimmed by 10 bases and 4 bases, with 10 bases remaining between them. The CDR3 DNA reads as TGTGCCATTCGGTATGGCACTGAAGCTTTCTTT. Translating it yields CAIRYGTEAFF.

This clone came up a few times. V usage is TRBV7-9 and J usage is TRBJ2-1, with D maybe TRBD1 (5 bases). Trimming shortened V by 3 bases and J by 9 bases, and 18 bases separated the two germline ends. Germline CDR1 is SEHNR and CDR2 is FQNEAQ (reference sequence). The CDR3 is made up of 15 amino acids. CDR3 in amino acids: CASSFVRQGSTEQFF. In DNA form, the CDR3 reads TGTGCCAGCAGCTTCGTCCGGCAGGGTAGTACTGAGCAGTTCTTC.

In its sample, this clone was seen a few times. CDR3 region: CASSLWRAPSTDTQYF. Here the CDR3 DNA reads TGTGCCAGCAGCTTATGGAGAGCGCCTAGCACAGATACGCAGTATTTT. The J gene is TRBJ2-3, the V gene TRBV7-9; D remains ambiguous. The CDR3 contains 16 residues. Per germline, CDR1 SEHNR and CDR2 FQNEAQ (reference sequence). V was cut by 2 bases and J by 0 bases, with 12 bases left in between.

The rearrangement uses TRBV5-1 and TRBJ2-7; possible D gene TRBD2, 6 bases. In germline, CDR1 is SGHRS, CDR2 YFSETQ. The CDR3 is 15 amino acids. The ends were cut back, 4 bases at V and 0 bases at J, with 14 bases in the middle. The CDR3 reads CASSPAGWSSYEQYF. CDR3 nucleotide sequence: TGCGCCAGCAGCCCGGCGGGGTGGAGCTCCTACGAGCAGTACTTC.

The chain employs TRBV28 and TRBJ2-3, with D unclear. The CDR3 contains 14 residues. V lost 6 bases and J 3 bases, leaving 13 bases between the germline ends. In germline, CDR1 is MDHEN, CDR2 SYDVKM. CDR3 loop: CASSRLSQTDTQYF. The CDR3 DNA is TGTGCCAGCAGCCGATTAAGTCAGACAGATACGCAGTATTTT.

The rearrangement links TRBV7-2 to TRBJ2-7; 8 nucleotides line up with TRBD2. J was trimmed by 4 bases and V by 4 bases; bases with no gene match: 9. The CDR3 spans 15 residues. Germline V CDR1 and CDR2: SGHTA, FQGNSA. The CDR3 region is CASSSPSGSRYEQYF. The CDR3 nucleotides read TGTGCCAGCAGCTCACCGAGCGGGAGTAGGTACGAGCAGTACTTC.

This clone was recorded a few times. J is TRBJ1-1 and V is TRBV20-1, with 7 nucleotides matching TRBD1. CDR1 is DFQATT and CDR2 is SNEGSKA in the germline V gene (reference sequence). V lost 6 bases, J lost 7 bases, and 5 bases stayed unmatched. There are 11 residues in the CDR3. CDR3 in amino acids: CSASGGIEAFF. The DNA of the CDR3 is TGCAGTGCCTCAGGGGGGATTGAAGCTTTCTTT.

The genes are TRBV29-1 and TRBJ2-5; TRBD2 might be the D (6 bases). The J call may be wrong; the DNA end is better matched by TRBJ2-7. The CDR3 contains 15 residues. Germline CDR1 SQVTM, CDR2 ANQGSEA. The CDR3 region is CSVEGLEGFSYEQYF. The CDR3, as DNA: TGCAGCGTTGAAGGGTTGGAGGGATTCTCCTACGAGCAGTACTTC.

The gene calls are TRBV20-1 and TRBJ2-7; D is ambiguous. V dropped 6 bases and J dropped 0 bases, with 6 bases sitting between them. The CDR3 runs to 11 residues. Looked up from germline, CDR1 is DFQATT and CDR2 is SNEGSKA (reference sequence). The chain's CDR3 is CSAQSSYEQYF. The CDR3 nucleotides read TGCAGTGCACAGAGCTCCTACGAGCAGTACTTC.

This clone has a handful of counts. Different DNA sequences within this sample yield the same CDR3. The V gene is TRBV5-1, the J gene TRBJ2-7; D unclear. V dropped 0 bases and J dropped 0 bases, with 7 bases sitting between them. The CDR3 runs to 14 residues. Germline V gene sequence: CDR1 SGHRS, CDR2 YFSETQ. This chain's CDR3 is CASSLDPSSYEQYF. In DNA form, the CDR3 reads TGCGCCAGCAGCTTGGATCCCAGCTCCTACGAGCAGTACTTC.

The chain combines TRBV6-8 with TRBJ1-1; 7 nucleotides agree with TRBD1. The CDR3 sequence is 13 residues long. Germline loops: CDR1 MNHGY, CDR2 SAAAGT. Trimming cost V 8 bases and J 2 bases; bases outside gene matches: 5. CDR3 coding DNA: TGTGCCAGCGGGCGACAGGGAAACACTGAAGCTTTCTTT. This translates into CASGRQGNTEAFF.

This clone has only a few counts. The V call is TRBV5-1, the J call TRBJ1-1; tentative D call: TRBD1 (6 bases). The CDR3 is 13 amino acids. Between the trimmed V and J ends, which lost 6 bases and 4 bases, there was a span of 13 bases. The germline V gene encodes CDR1 SGHRS and CDR2 YFSETQ. The CDR3 DNA follows: TGCGCCAGCACAGGGGAGAGGTTCACTGAAGCTTTCTTT. Its translation: CASTGERFTEAFF.

The chain joins TRBV2 to TRBJ2-5; unclear D gene. Germline V gene data show CDR1 as SNHLY and CDR2 as FYNNEI. The CDR3 sequence is 15 residues long. V was cut by 2 bases and J by 6 bases, with 16 bases left in between. CDR3 amino acids: CASSENLGPRQTQYF. CDR3 in DNA: TGTGCCAGCAGTGAAAATCTAGGTCCGAGACAGACCCAGTACTTC.

This clone has more than one count but fewer than ten. This chain joins TRBV5-1 and TRBJ2-2; D perhaps matches TRBD2 (5 bases). The CDR3 length is 14 residues. The V end was cut by 9 bases, the J end by 0 bases, with 12 bases between. Looked up from germline, CDR1 is SGHRS and CDR2 is YFSETQ. DNA of the CDR3: TGCGCCAATAGGGCGGGCCCGAACACCGGGGAGCTGTTTTTT. Protein sequence: CANRAGPNTGELFF. The full variable domain, rest sourced from reference TRBV5-1 and TRBJ2-2, is KAGVTQTPRYLIKTRGQQVTLSCSPISGHRSVSWYQQTPGQGLQFLFEYFSETQRNKGNFPGRFSGRQFSNSRSEMNVSTLELGDSALYLCANRAGPNTGELFFGEGSRLTVL.

CDR3 sequence reads: CASRDTGGQETQYF. The CDR3 nucleotides are TGTGCCAGCAGGGACACTGGGGGGCAAGAGACCCAGTACTTC. The gene calls are TRBV5-6 and TRBJ2-5; possible D gene TRBD2, 6 bases. The V end was cut by 5 bases, the J end by 2 bases, with 13 bases between. The germline gives CDR1 SGHDT, CDR2 YYEEEE. The length of the CDR3 is 14 residues.

V gene TRBV7-9 combines with J gene TRBJ1-5, with TRBD1 matching over 8 bases. Trimming cost V 4 bases and J 0 bases; bases outside gene matches: 11. The germline gives CDR1 SEHNR, CDR2 FQNEAQ (reference sequence). The CDR3 runs to 18 residues. Here the CDR3 reads CASSSGGTGYYSNQPQHF. The CDR3 DNA is TGTGCCAGCAGCTCAGGTGGGACAGGCTATTATAGCAATCAGCCCCAGCATTTT.